This TCR beta chain was retrieved from a study of blood T cell repertoires in COVID-19. Overall study: Whether acute or convalescent, the COVID-19 samples came from the United States, Italy and Spain. Nucleic acid was either cDNA or gDNA, and it came from T cells, B-cell-depleted T cells, or PBMCs.

Original processing methods: Reference gene primer amplification yielded estimated nucleated cell counts. Sequenced by immunoSEQ multiplex PCR; TCRdb stores in-frame clones only, minus some. That table supplies the V and J calls and clone size; D and trimming were determined from the DNA. The sample consists of a few hundred thousand clones, 86% of them appearing once. The CDR3 loop spans 13 amino acids. Per the germline V gene, CDR1 is MGHDK and CDR2 is SYGVNS. The V gene lost 7 bases and the J gene lost 2 bases, with 11 bases spanning the gap. The sequenced sample consisted of peripheral blood. V usage is TRBV25-1 and J usage is TRBJ1-1; no firm D call. The sequence was collected from a man younger than 40 who had recovered from COVID-19. The CDR3 is CASNEGRNTEAFF. DNA for the CDR3: TGTGCCAGCAACGAGGGAAGAAACACTGAAGCTTTCTTT.